Following are 3 T cell receptor beta chains from one sample sequenced in a study of shared clonotypes between healthy human individuals. The method was immunoSEQ multiplex PCR; TCRdb's version includes in-frame clones alone and lacks a portion of them. The data hold a few million clones, with roughly 93% observed a single time. Sequencing used naive CD4+ T cells from PBMCs. Subset in this sample: CD45RA+ positively selected. The receptors were gathered from a man aged 18 to 29 in good health. Some clones in this sample may be carry-over from other donors' samples.

The chain recombines TRBV27 with TRBJ2-7, with D perhaps matching TRBD1 or TRBD2 (6 bases each). The length of the CDR3 is 15 residues. The germline gives CDR1 MNHEY, CDR2 SMNVEV (reference sequence). Trimming cost V 2 bases and J 3 bases, with 14 bases left between them. The CDR3 spells CASSLGLGGLYEQYF. The CDR3 region has the DNA TGTGCCAGCAGTTTAGGGTTGGGGGGCCTCTACGAGCAGTACTTC.

This clone was seen once. The chain carries TRBV19 and TRBJ1-5, with 7 bases lining up with TRBD1. Germline lookup yields CDR1 LNHDA and CDR2 SQIVND (reference sequence). V was pared by 3 bases and J by 6 bases, with 5 bases of the junction left unmatched. The CDR3 contains 14 residues. The CDR3 here is CASSMAAGGQPQHF. The CDR3 DNA follows: TGTGCCAGTAGTATGGCGGCAGGGGGTCAGCCCCAGCATTTT.

This chain joins TRBV7-2 and TRBJ1-1, with 9 nucleotides matching TRBD1. This CDR3 contains 16 residues. Germline V lookup: CDR1 SGHTA, CDR2 FQGNSA. The V segment lost 1 base and the J segment 1 base; nucleotides outside the gene matches: 4. Here the CDR3 DNA reads TGTGCCAGCAGCTTAGGACAGGGGGGGTCGAACACTGAAGCTTTCTTT. As protein: CASSLGQGGSNTEAFF.